The 32 T cell receptor beta chains given below trace back to one sample, sequenced in a study of blood T cell repertoires in COVID-19. Profiling relied on immunoSEQ multiplex PCR, and the TCRdb table lists in-frame clones only, not all of them. The sample has about 210,000 clones, approximately 85% seen once. Input material: peripheral blood. The receptors derive from a woman aged 50 to 60 with active or convalescent COVID-19.

The chain recombines TRBV19 with TRBJ1-2; D not resolved. With 7 bases removed from V and 5 bases from J, the gap between germline ends came to 11 bases. CDR1 LNHDA and CDR2 SQIVND come from the germline V gene (reference sequence). CDR3 length equals 12 residues. CDR3 region: CASTARMYGYTF. DNA for the CDR3: TGTGCCAGTACGGCCAGGATGTATGGCTACACCTTC.

J is TRBJ2-2 and V is TRBV5-1; D unclear. The CDR3 extends over 15 amino acids. The germline V gene encodes CDR1 SGHRS and CDR2 YFSETQ. The V gene lost 2 bases and the J gene lost 0 bases, with 8 bases spanning the gap. CDR3 DNA: TGCGCCAGCAGCTTTGCGGCCACGAACACCGGGGAGCTGTTTTTT. Its translation is CASSFAATNTGELFF.

V usage is TRBV27 and J usage is TRBJ1-2; D possibly corresponds to TRBD1 (5 bases). The V gene's germline CDR1 is MNHEY and CDR2 SMNVEV (reference sequence). The CDR3 loop spans 15 amino acids. V lost 0 bases to trimming and J lost 4 bases, with 12 bases between them. The CDR3 sequence: CASSLSGGRGYGYTF. The CDR3 DNA follows: TGTGCCAGCAGTTTATCGGGGGGTAGGGGCTATGGCTACACCTTC.

The J gene is TRBJ2-2, the V gene TRBV2; 13 bases align to TRBD2. The V gene end was trimmed by 4 bases and the J gene end by 0 bases; junction bases not matched to a gene: 8. The CDR3 loop spans 19 amino acids. The germline gives CDR1 SNHLY, CDR2 FYNNEI. The CDR3 nucleotides read TGTGCCAGCAGTGGTTGGACTAGCGGGGGAGCTTCGAACACCGGGGAGCTGTTTTTT. It codes for CASSGWTSGGASNTGELFF.

The rearrangement joins TRBV2 to TRBJ2-3, with 9 bases that match TRBD2. The V and J ends lost 6 bases and 1 base, in that order; junction bases with no gene match: 5. Per germline, CDR1 SNHLY and CDR2 FYNNEI. This CDR3 has 15 residues. CDR3 sequence reads: CASRLAGVGTDTQYF. The CDR3 DNA reads as TGTGCCAGCAGATTAGCGGGAGTGGGCACAGATACGCAGTATTTT.

V is TRBV19 and J is TRBJ2-2, with 8 bases that match TRBD1. From germline, CDR1 is LNHDA and CDR2 SQIVND (reference sequence). This CDR3 is built from 15 residues. V shed 4 bases and J 7 bases; nucleotides not matched to a gene: 8. CDR3 sequence (DNA): TGTGCCAGTAGTAGGGATACAGGGGGTAACGGGGAGCTGTTTTTT. Translating it yields CASSRDTGGNGELFF.

The chain employs TRBV2 and TRBJ2-3, with 9 bases identical to TRBD2. This CDR3 is 15 amino acids long. With V trimmed by 6 bases and J by 1 base, 5 bases remained unmatched. Germline CDR1 reads SNHLY; CDR2 reads FYNNEI. CDR3 DNA: TGTGCCAGCAGCCGAGCGGGAGGCCGCACAGATACGCAGTATTTT. Its translation is CASSRAGGRTDTQYF.

The chain links TRBV11-2 to TRBJ2-3; weak D call: TRBD2 (5 bases). V was pared by 1 base and J by 0 bases, with 8 bases between. The CDR3 extends over 15 amino acids. Germline lookup yields CDR1 SGHAT and CDR2 FQNNGV. CDR3 bases: TGTGCCAGCAGCTTAGGCGGACTCAGCACAGATACGCAGTATTTT. Translated: CASSLGGLSTDTQYF.

The chain recombines TRBV6-5 with TRBJ2-3; 12 bases fit TRBD1. V shed 9 bases, J shed 6 bases, and the junction held 10 bases outside the gene matches. CDR1 and CDR2 (germline): MNHEY, SVGAGI. This CDR3 is 15 amino acids long. This chain's CDR3 is CASKPGTGGLDTQYF. The CDR3 coding sequence is TGTGCCAGTAAACCCGGGACAGGGGGCTTGGATACGCAGTATTTT.

The gene calls are TRBV7-8 and TRBJ1-1; D call uncertain. The ends were cut back, 2 bases at V and 1 base at J, with 11 bases in the middle. CDR3 length: 15 amino acids. From germline, CDR1 is SGHVS and CDR2 FQNEAQ. CDR3 coding DNA: TGTGCCAGCAGCTTACCCAGACTGAAGAACACTGAAGCTTTCTTT. The encoded protein is CASSLPRLKNTEAFF.

The rearrangement uses TRBV19 and TRBJ2-7; TRBD2 might be the D (5 bases). The V end lost 3 bases, the J end lost 0 bases, and 9 bases lay between the germline ends. The V gene's germline CDR1 is LNHDA and CDR2 SQIVND (reference sequence). CDR3 size: 14 residues. The CDR3 protein is CASSMFGVSYEQYF. In DNA, the CDR3 is TGTGCCAGTAGTATGTTCGGGGTCTCCTACGAGCAGTACTTC. Complete variable domain (other parts from reference TRBV19 and TRBJ2-7): DGGITQSPKYLFRKEGQNVTLSCEQNLNHDAMYWYRQDPGQGLRLIYYSQIVNDFQKGDIAEGYSVSREKKESFPLTVTSAQKNPTAFYLCASSMFGVSYEQYFGPGTRLTVT.

This clone was seen a handful of times. The chain recombines TRBV5-1 with TRBJ2-2; 11 positions match TRBD2. Germline trimming cut 0 bases from V and 7 bases from J; bases unmatched to any gene: 5. The CDR3 is made up of 16 amino acids. Germline CDR1 and CDR2: SGHRS and YFSETQ. The CDR3 loop reads CASSLELAGGVGELFF. The CDR3 DNA follows: TGCGCCAGCAGCTTGGAGCTAGCGGGAGGCGTCGGGGAGCTGTTTTTT.

The chain recombines TRBV5-1 with TRBJ2-2; a weak D match, TRBD2 (6 bases). In germline, CDR1 is SGHRS, CDR2 YFSETQ. This CDR3 is 16 amino acids long. V was trimmed by 1 base and J by 1 base, leaving 11 bases between them. The chain's CDR3 is CASSLSPAGNTGELFF. In DNA, the CDR3 is TGCGCCAGCAGCTTGTCTCCAGCGGGGAACACCGGGGAGCTGTTTTTT.

The CDR3 protein is CAISTGTGSSYNEQFF. CDR3 nucleotides: TGTGCCATCAGCACCGGGACAGGGAGCTCCTACAATGAGCAGTTCTTC. V and J are TRBV10-3 and TRBJ2-1; 9 bases are a match to TRBD1. Germline V gene lookup returns CDR1 ENHRY and CDR2 SYGVKD. The trim removed 6 bases at V and 0 bases at J, leaving 6 bases unmatched. CDR3 length: 16 residues.

CDR3 sequence reads: CASSPRDRGLALHF. CDR3 bases: TGTGCCAGCAGTCCCCGGGACAGGGGTCTGGCCCTCCACTTT. The chain couples TRBV6-5 to TRBJ1-6; 10 nucleotides line up with TRBD1. The CDR3 contains 14 residues. Germline loops: CDR1 MNHEY, CDR2 SVGAGI. V shed 5 bases, J shed 14 bases, and the junction held 9 bases outside the gene matches.

V is TRBV19 and J is TRBJ2-1; 14 bases fit TRBD2. Trimming cost V 4 bases and J 3 bases; bases outside gene matches: 8. Germline V lookup: CDR1 LNHDA, CDR2 SQIVND (reference sequence). CDR3 length equals 18 residues. The CDR3: CASSTGLAGVNFYNEQFF. CDR3 coding DNA: TGTGCCAGTAGTACGGGACTAGCGGGAGTTAATTTCTACAATGAGCAGTTCTTC. The full variable domain, in which reference TRBV19 and TRBJ2-1 provide the parts outside the CDR3, is DGGITQSPKYLFRKEGQNVTLSCEQNLNHDAMYWYRQDPGQGLRLIYYSQIVNDFQKGDIAEGYSVSREKKESFPLTVTSAQKNPTAFYLCASSTGLAGVNFYNEQFFGPGTRLTVL.

The chain joins TRBV18 to TRBJ1-2; D might be TRBD1 (5 bases). The germline V gene encodes CDR1 KGHSH and CDR2 LQKENI. V lost 11 bases, J lost 4 bases, and 14 bases lay in between. The CDR3 loop spans 12 amino acids. The CDR3 DNA reads TGTGCCGCCTTCGGGGGGTCCTATGGCTACACCTTC. It specifies CAAFGGSYGYTF.

By frequency in the sample, this clone is medium-sized. The rearrangement uses TRBV12-3 or TRBV12-4 and TRBJ1-1, with D possibly being TRBD1 (6 bases). The V gene lost 3 bases and the J gene lost 7 bases, with 12 bases spanning the gap. CDR3 length: 13 residues. CDR3 sequence reads: CASSFGGTGEAFF. CDR3 nucleotides: TGTGCCAGCAGTTTTGGGGGCACAGGTGAAGCTTTCTTT.

This rearrangement joins TRBV18 to TRBJ2-7; tentatively, D is TRBD2 (5 bases). Trimming stripped 2 bases from V and 7 bases from J, with 12 bases between. The CDR3 runs 13 residues. Germline V gene sequence: CDR1 KGHSH, CDR2 LQKENI. The CDR3 DNA sequence: TGTGCCAGCTCACCATCATTGCCGGGGGAGCAGTACGTC. As protein: CASSPSLPGEQYV.

Only one count was recorded for this clone. V gene TRBV28 combines with J gene TRBJ1-1; 7 nucleotides line up with TRBD1. In germline, CDR1 is MDHEN, CDR2 SYDVKM. Trimming cost V 6 bases and J 5 bases; bases outside gene matches: 12. The CDR3 consists of 15 residues. The CDR3 DNA reads as TGTGCCAGCAGGACGCGGGGGGGCAGGGGGACTGAAGCTTTCTTT. Translated, it gives CASRTRGGRGTEAFF.

The chain joins TRBV6-4 to TRBJ2-3; 9 bases align to TRBD2. There are 16 residues in the CDR3. CDR1 is MRHNA, CDR2 SNTAGT, per germline. V trimming: 5 bases; J trimming: 3 bases; junction bases outside the gene matches: 9. CDR3 protein: CASSSKAGGGTDTQYF. CDR3 DNA: TGTGCCAGCAGTTCTAAAGCGGGAGGAGGGACAGATACGCAGTATTTT.

The chain has TRBV11-3 and TRBJ2-1; 9 bases map to TRBD2. V lost 5 bases and J lost 6; bases outside the gene matches: 5. Germline CDR1 and CDR2: SGHNT and YENEEA. The CDR3 consists of 14 residues. The CDR3 DNA sequence: TGTGCCAGCAGCCCGCTAGCGGGAAGCAATGAGCAGTTCTTC. This gives the protein CASSPLAGSNEQFF.

The chain joins TRBV12-3 or TRBV12-4 to TRBJ1-1; no firm D call. CDR3 size: 13 residues. Trimming shortened V by 5 bases and J by 6 bases, and 13 bases separated the two germline ends. The CDR3 bases are TGTGCCAGCAGTAGGTGGGCCGACGCTGAAGCTTTCTTT. Translating it yields CASSRWADAEAFF.

This rearrangement joins TRBV2 to TRBJ2-1; no definite D call. The length of the CDR3 is 16 residues. Trimming removed 5 bases at V and 0 bases at J, with 14 bases between. Germline values: CDR1 SNHLY, CDR2 FYNNEI. The CDR3 reads CASSLTPRSSYNEQFF. The CDR3 DNA is TGTGCCAGCAGTCTGACTCCCCGGAGCTCCTACAATGAGCAGTTCTTC. The full variable domain, completed using reference TRBV2 and TRBJ2-1, is EPEVTQTPSHQVTQMGQEVILRCVPISNHLYFYWYRQILGQKVEFLVSFYNNEISEKSEIFDDQFSVERPDGSNFTLKIRSTKLEDSAMYFCASSLTPRSSYNEQFFGPGTRLTVL.

The rearrangement uses TRBV15 and TRBJ1-1; a possible D gene is TRBD1 (5 bases). In germline, CDR1 is LNHNV, CDR2 YYDKDF (reference sequence). CDR3 size: 16 residues. V dropped 0 bases and J dropped 2 bases, with 13 bases sitting between them. DNA of the CDR3: TGTGCCACCAGCAGAGATTTCACAGGTAGAAACACTGAAGCTTTCTTT. This sequence encodes CATSRDFTGRNTEAFF.

The chain combines TRBV28 with TRBJ1-5; no firm D call. V was cut by 1 base and J by 5 bases, with 9 bases left in between. The CDR3 sequence is 14 residues long. The V gene's germline CDR1 is MDHEN and CDR2 SYDVKM. The CDR3 bases are TGTGCCAGCAGTTTATCTGGGGAGGATCAGCCCCAGCATTTT. Translation gives CASSLSGEDQPQHF.

The gene calls are TRBV29-1 and TRBJ2-7; D is possibly TRBD2 (6 bases). The CDR3 loop spans 11 amino acids. Trimming cost V 6 bases and J 6 bases, with 12 bases left between them. Germline values: CDR1 SQVTM, CDR2 ANQGSEA. CDR3 residues: CSVRRGGEQYF. The CDR3 DNA sequence: TGCAGCGTCAGGAGGGGTGGCGAGCAGTACTTC.

A single count supports this clone. The CDR3 bases are TGTGCCAGCAGCTTCTTTCCGCCTACTAGCGAGAGCTCCTACGAGCAGTACTTC. Amino acids: CASSFFPPTSESSYEQYF. This chain connects TRBV7-6 to TRBJ2-7; 7 nucleotides line up with TRBD2. Germline assignment: CDR1 SGHVS and CDR2 FNYEAQ. The V segment lost 3 bases and the J segment 0 bases; nucleotides outside the gene matches: 14. This CDR3 comprises 18 residues.

This chain links TRBV2 with TRBJ2-2; a possible D gene is TRBD2 (6 bases). This CDR3 is built from 16 residues. Germline V gene sequence: CDR1 SNHLY, CDR2 FYNNEI. V was trimmed by 3 bases and J by 7 bases, leaving 18 bases between them. CDR3 DNA sequence: TGTGCCAGCAGTGATGCGGGGCCCGCGAGTGGCGGGGAGCTGTTTTTT. Residues: CASSDAGPASGGELFF.

The chain couples TRBV7-6 to TRBJ1-1, with D possibly matching TRBD1 (5 bases). Germline values: CDR1 SGHVS, CDR2 FNYEAQ. V was clipped by 5 bases and J by 2 bases, with 15 bases between them. The CDR3 spans 15 residues. As DNA, the CDR3 is TGTGCCAGCAGCCTGCTGGCGGGACTTAACACTGAAGCTTTCTTT. Translation gives CASSLLAGLNTEAFF.

J is TRBJ1-4 and V is TRBV5-4; 10 bases line up with TRBD1. V gave up 4 bases and J gave up 12 bases; unmatched junction bases: 12. The CDR3 consists of 15 residues. The germline V gene encodes CDR1 SGHNT and CDR2 YYREEE (reference sequence). CDR3 in DNA: TGTGCCAGCAGCCATAAGTCGACAGGGGGCGGTGAACTGTTTTTT. Residues: CASSHKSTGGGELFF. The whole variable domain, filled in from reference TRBV5-4 and TRBJ1-4, reads ETGVTQSPTHLIKTRGQQVTLRCSSQSGHNTVSWYQQALGQGPQFIFQYYREEENGRGNFPPRFSGLQFPNYSSELNVNALELDDSALYLCASSHKSTGGGELFFGSGTQLSVL.

This clone was detected only once. This chain links TRBV28 with TRBJ2-4; 8 bases are shared with TRBD2. The CDR3 sequence is 15 residues long. The ends lost 5 bases at V and 7 bases at J; junction bases unmatched: 10. Germline V lookup: CDR1 MDHEN, CDR2 SYDVKM. CDR3 protein: CASSHPIAGQNIQYF. CDR3 nucleotide sequence: TGTGCCAGCAGTCACCCAATAGCGGGGCAGAACATTCAGTACTTC.